This T cell receptor (beta chain) stems from a study of T-cell reconstitution after alpha-beta-depleted transplantation in children. Germline V lookup: CDR1 MNHNY, CDR2 SVGAGI (reference sequence). V lost 5 bases, J lost 8 bases, and 4 bases lay in between. The CDR3 length is 10 residues. Preparing the TCRbeta library involved the use of unique molecular identifiers. MiXCR was run by TCRdb on the PCR reads, yielding one entry per CDR3 protein. The table shows a few hundred thousand distinct CDR3 sequences, with about 10% occurring only once. There are a few counts of this clonotype. The V gene is TRBV6-6, the J gene TRBJ2-4; D gene ambiguous. The starting material was PBMCs from the stem cell graft donor, obtained from the stem cell graft. This TCR came from a human donor who donated a stem cell graft to a child with SCID. CDR3 in DNA: TGTGCCAGCAGTGCTGACATTCAGTACTTC. Translating it yields CASSADIQYF.